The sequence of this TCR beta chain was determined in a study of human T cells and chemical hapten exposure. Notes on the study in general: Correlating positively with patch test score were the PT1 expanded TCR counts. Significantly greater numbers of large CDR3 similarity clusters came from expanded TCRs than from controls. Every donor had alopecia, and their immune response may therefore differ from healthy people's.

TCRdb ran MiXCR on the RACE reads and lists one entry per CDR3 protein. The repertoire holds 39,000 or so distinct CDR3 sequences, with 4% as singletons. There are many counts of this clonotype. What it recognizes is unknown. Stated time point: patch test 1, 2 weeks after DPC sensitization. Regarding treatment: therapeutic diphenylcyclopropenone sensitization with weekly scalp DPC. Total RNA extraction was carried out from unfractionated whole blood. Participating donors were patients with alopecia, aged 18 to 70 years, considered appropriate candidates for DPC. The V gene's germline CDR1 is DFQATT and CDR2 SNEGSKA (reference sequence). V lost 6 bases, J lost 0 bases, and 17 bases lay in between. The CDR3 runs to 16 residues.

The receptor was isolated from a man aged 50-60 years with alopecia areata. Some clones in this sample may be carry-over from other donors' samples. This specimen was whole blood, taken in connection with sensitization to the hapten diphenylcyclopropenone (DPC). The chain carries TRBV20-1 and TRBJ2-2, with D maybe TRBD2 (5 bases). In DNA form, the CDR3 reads TGCAGTGCCCCCCCCGCGGGCAGACCGAACACCGGGGAGCTGTTTTTT. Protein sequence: CSAPPAGRPNTGELFF.